These T cell receptor beta chains were read from a single sample in a study of cytomegalovirus exposure and HLA in healthy donors. Profiled with immunoSEQ multiplex PCR; TCRdb holds only in-frame clones, not every one. The sample contains under 200,000 clones, more than 60% of which appear only once. The sequenced sample was PBMCs. Source of these receptors: a male donor in good health and CMV-seronegative. Each CDR3 is given with its conserved first and last residue. The order of the fields is V gene, J gene, CDR3 length, CDR3 protein.

>TRBV27|TRBJ2-7|14
CASRKPGQGYEQYF
>TRBV6-1|TRBJ2-1|15
CASSDSIEGYNEQFF
>TRBV5-1|TRBJ2-2|14
CASHPRLNTGELFF
>TRBV29-1|TRBJ2-3|13
CSVGTGGTDTQYF
>TRBV7-7|TRBJ2-7|14
CASSLGDSSYEQYF
>TRBV14|TRBJ2-7|11
CASGHRYEQYF
>TRBV19|TRBJ1-1|13
CASRGQGETEAFF
>TRBV29-1|TRBJ2-6|13
CSVAGSGANVLTF
>TRBV5-6|TRBJ2-7|12
CASSWAGREQYF
>TRBV7-3|TRBJ1-1|13
CASSLTTETEAFF
>TRBV10-3|TRBJ1-1|13
CAIGREGNTEAFF
>TRBV27|TRBJ1-1|16
CASSAPGLRLSTEAFF
>TRBV18|TRBJ1-1|14
CASSLTGGDTEAFF
>TRBV4-3|TRBJ2-6|16
CASSQVVSSGANVLTF
>TRBV5-6|TRBJ1-5|15
CASSLFRGSNQPQHF
>TRBV18|TRBJ1-3|15
CASSPQTTSGNTIYF
>TRBV19|TRBJ2-5|14
CASSMWTSEETQYF
>TRBV27|TRBJ2-1|16
CASSPRTSPYYNEQFF
>TRBV2|TRBJ2-7|15
CASSEGLSLSHEQYF
>TRBV15|TRBJ2-2|14
CATSKGQRTGELFF
>TRBV27|TRBJ1-2|13
CASSLSRFYGYTF
>TRBV25-1|TRBJ1-4|15
CASGPIVGGVEKLFF
>TRBV5-5|TRBJ1-2|14
CASSLQEANYGYTF
>TRBV11-2|TRBJ2-1|16
CASTRGRRSSYNEQFF
>TRBV4-3|TRBJ2-1|16
CASSQESSGSYNEQFF
>TRBV4-1|TRBJ2-1|15
CASSLTSGTPNEQFF
>TRBV7-9|TRBJ2-2|12
CTSTINTGELFF
>TRBV14|TRBJ1-1|14
CASSQGRLNTEAFF
>TRBV5-1|TRBJ1-4|13
CASSPNGNEKLFF
>TRBV7-8|TRBJ2-1|15
CASSLLREHFNEQFF
>TRBV25-1|TRBJ2-6|15
CASSGTEAGANVLTF
>TRBV6-6|TRBJ1-6|14
CASSGDRINSPLHF
>TRBV7-2|TRBJ2-1|15
CASSLRLAGEGEQFF
>TRBV4-2|TRBJ2-4|19
CASSGPGLAGALAKNIQYF
>TRBV5-8|TRBJ1-5|16
CASRIHRGESNQPQHF
>TRBV28|TRBJ2-1|15
CATVFSGGRYNEQFF
>TRBV30|TRBJ2-7|15
CAWSVGFLSSYEQYF
>TRBV5-4|TRBJ2-7|17
CASSLGGGWGTVYEQYF
>TRBV28|TRBJ2-1|15
CASSPGGLKAGEQFF
>TRBV6-6|TRBJ1-2|15
CASTMTYRVDDGYTF
>TRBV7-9|TRBJ2-7|14
CASSLIGVSYEQYF
>TRBV19|TRBJ1-1|15
CASSGRQGVDTEAFF
>TRBV6-5|TRBJ2-7|15
CASSYAASGGYEQYF
>TRBV27|TRBJ1-6|15
CASRPPGQYNSPLHF